These 15 T cell receptor beta chains came from one sample sequenced in a study of breast tumors, draining lymph nodes, adjacent tissues. TCRdb independently ran MiXCR on the multiplex PCR reads; one entry per CDR3 protein. The table shows approximately 140,000 distinct CDR3 sequences, with about 30% occurring only once. The lymph nodes were axillary draining lymph nodes from breast cancer patients. Sequenced material: axillary lymph node tissue. The source of these receptors is a female donor with breast cancer. Some clones in this sample may be carry-over from other donors' samples.

This clonotype was counted at least ten times. The gene calls are TRBV9 and TRBJ1-3; a weak D match, TRBD1 (6 bases). The CDR3 is made up of 17 amino acids. V lost 1 base and J lost 0, with 14 bases in between. Per germline, CDR1 SGDLS and CDR2 YYNGEE. The CDR3 is CASSVQQGLDSGNTIYF. The CDR3 bases are TGTGCCAGCAGCGTACAACAGGGCCTCGACTCTGGAAACACCATATATTTT.

This clonotype has a count of ten or more. This chain uses TRBV19 with TRBJ2-5; no clear D gene. CDR3 size: 15 residues. Germline assignment: CDR1 LNHDA and CDR2 SQIVND (reference sequence). Trimming pared 3 bases from V and 1 base from J, leaving 12 bases between. CDR3 residues: CASSMLWATQETQYF. The CDR3 DNA follows: TGTGCCAGTAGTATGCTCTGGGCCACCCAAGAGACCCAGTACTTC. Combining the CDR3 with reference TRBV19 and TRBJ2-5 gives the whole variable domain DGGITQSPKYLFRKEGQNVTLSCEQNLNHDAMYWYRQDPGQGLRLIYYSQIVNDFQKGDIAEGYSVSREKKESFPLTVTSAQKNPTAFYLCASSMLWATQETQYFGPGTRLLVL.

This sequence joins TRBV20-1 and TRBJ2-1; D is unclear. The CDR3 extends over 12 amino acids. The V and J ends lost 6 bases and 8 bases respectively, with 14 bases between them. CDR1 is DFQATT, CDR2 SNEGSKA, per germline (reference sequence). Here the CDR3 DNA reads TGCAGTGCCGCGGACCCTAGGGATGAGCAGTTCTTC. This sequence encodes CSAADPRDEQFF.

This clonotype was observed a few times. The CDR3 sequence: CASSQSGRQGEAFF. Here the CDR3 DNA reads TGTGCCAGCAGTCAGTCAGGCCGACAGGGTGAAGCTTTCTTT. The chain has TRBV6-2 or TRBV6-3 and TRBJ1-1, with TRBD1 matching over 7 bases. Unmatched junction bases numbered 10, after V lost 5 bases and J lost 7 bases. The CDR3 consists of 14 residues. Germline CDR1 is MNHEY and CDR2 is SVGEGT.

V and J are TRBV7-8 and TRBJ1-1; D possibly corresponds to TRBD1 (5 bases). Trimming removed 1 base from V and 5 bases from J, with 8 bases in between. CDR1 is SGHVS, CDR2 FQNEAQ, per germline. The CDR3 length is 13 residues. The CDR3 sequence: CASSLGGVTEAFF. The CDR3 DNA is TGTGCCAGCAGCTTAGGGGGGGTAACTGAAGCTTTCTTT. The full variable domain, completed using reference TRBV7-8 and TRBJ1-1, is GAGVSQSPRYKVAKRGQDVALRCDPISGHVSLFWYQQALGQGPEFLTYFQNEAQLDKSGLPSDRFFAERPEGSVSTLKIQRTQQEDSAVYLCASSLGGVTEAFFGQGTRLTVV.

This clonotype has a count of ten or more. The chain joins TRBV29-1 to TRBJ2-7; D uncertain. Per the germline V gene, CDR1 is SQVTM and CDR2 is ANQGSEA. V was pared by 2 bases and J by 1 base, with 6 bases between. This CDR3 contains 12 residues. The CDR3 DNA reads as TGCAGCGTTGAAATCCAGTCCTACGAGCAGTACTTC. This sequence encodes CSVEIQSYEQYF.

About this clonotype itself: A much more abundant neighbour one base away suggests this may be a read error. The V gene is TRBV6-1, the J gene TRBJ1-5; weak D call: TRBD1 (5 bases). The V gene's germline CDR1 is MNHNS and CDR2 SASEGT. CDR3 length equals 14 residues. In nucleotides, the CDR3 is TGTGCCAGCAGTGCAGGGTTCGTCAATCAGCCCCGGCATTTT. The encoded protein is CASSAGFVNQPRHF.

The V and J genes are TRBV11-2 and TRBJ1-1, with 9 bases aligning to TRBD1. CDR1 SGHAT and CDR2 FQNNGV come from the germline V gene. The CDR3 has 14 amino acids. The trim removed 4 bases at V and 6 bases at J, leaving 6 bases unmatched. The DNA of the CDR3 is TGTGCCAGCAGCTCCGGGACAGGGAATTCTGAAGCTTTCTTT. Translation: CASSSGTGNSEAFF.

With regard to this clonotype: This CDR3 is missing its conserved last phenylalanine or tryptophan, likely due to a read error. This chain uses TRBV28 with TRBJ1-1; possible D gene TRBD1, 6 bases. Trimming left V 6 bases short and J 3 bases short, with 17 bases between. CDR3 length equals 15 residues. Germline CDR1 MDHEN, CDR2 SYDVKM. DNA for the CDR3: TGTGCCAGCAGCCCTCTCGGGGGGGCCTACACTGAAGCTTTCTCT. It specifies CASSPLGGAYTEAFS.

The genes are TRBV15 and TRBJ2-3, with TRBD2 matching over 7 bases. Looked up from germline, CDR1 is LNHNV and CDR2 is YYDKDF (reference sequence). The CDR3 has 14 residues. V lost 2 bases and J lost 6; bases outside the gene matches: 5. CDR3 residues: CATSRRGVSDTQYF. The CDR3 bases are TGTGCCACCAGCAGACGGGGGGTCTCGGATACGCAGTATTTT.

This clonotype has just a few counts. The chain recombines TRBV6-5 with TRBJ2-4, with 8 bases lining up with TRBD1. The CDR3 totals 15 residues. Germline assignment: CDR1 MNHEY and CDR2 SVGAGI. J was trimmed by 4 bases and V by 0 bases; bases with no gene match: 2. CDR3 sequence reads: CASSYSDRGKNIQYF. CDR3 bases: TGTGCCAGCAGTTACTCCGACAGGGGAAAAAACATTCAGTACTTC.

There are many counts of this clonotype. This rearrangement joins TRBV2 to TRBJ2-7, with a weak D call TRBD1 (5 bases). Germline CDR1 is SNHLY and CDR2 is FYNNEI. CDR3 size: 12 residues. The V gene lost 5 bases and the J gene lost 4 bases, with 9 bases spanning the gap. CDR3 protein: CASSPNRYEQYV. In nucleotides, the CDR3 is TGTGCCAGCAGTCCGAACAGGTACGAGCAGTACGTC.

V is TRBV28 and J is TRBJ1-1, with TRBD1 matching 8 bases. Looked up from germline, CDR1 is MDHEN and CDR2 is SYDVKM. There are 12 residues in the CDR3. V shed 8 bases and J 4 bases; nucleotides not matched to a gene: 3. CDR3 residues: CASRDRPTEAFF. The CDR3 coding sequence is TGTGCCAGCCGGGACAGGCCCACTGAAGCTTTCTTT.

This clonotype was recorded many times. The chain combines TRBV5-1 with TRBJ2-2; 9 positions match TRBD1. V lost 4 bases, J lost 3 bases, and 7 bases stayed unmatched. CDR3 size: 16 residues. Per germline, CDR1 SGHRS and CDR2 YFSETQ. This chain's CDR3 is CASSPATGGYTGELFF. The CDR3 DNA sequence: TGCGCCAGCAGCCCGGCAACAGGGGGCTACACCGGGGAGCTGTTTTTT.

Note on this clonotype: With a much larger clone just one base away, this may be a read error. This chain connects TRBV11-1 to TRBJ2-5; no clear D gene. The CDR3 consists of 11 residues. Germline CDR1 and CDR2: SGHAT and FQDESV (reference sequence). The CDR3 region is CASRKGETPYF. CDR3 DNA: TGTGCCAGCAGGAAAGGAGAGACCCCGTACTTC.